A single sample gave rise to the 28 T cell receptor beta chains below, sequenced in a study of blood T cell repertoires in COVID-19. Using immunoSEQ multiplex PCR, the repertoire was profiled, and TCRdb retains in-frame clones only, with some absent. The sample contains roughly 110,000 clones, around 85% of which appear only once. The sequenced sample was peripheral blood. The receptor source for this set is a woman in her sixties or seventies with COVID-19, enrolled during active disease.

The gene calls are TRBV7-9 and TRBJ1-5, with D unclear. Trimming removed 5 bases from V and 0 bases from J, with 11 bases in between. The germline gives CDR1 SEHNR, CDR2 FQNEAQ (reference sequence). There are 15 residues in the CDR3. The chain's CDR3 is CASSLLSDSNQPQHF. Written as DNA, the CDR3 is TGTGCCAGCAGCCTGCTCTCAGATAGCAATCAGCCCCAGCATTTT.

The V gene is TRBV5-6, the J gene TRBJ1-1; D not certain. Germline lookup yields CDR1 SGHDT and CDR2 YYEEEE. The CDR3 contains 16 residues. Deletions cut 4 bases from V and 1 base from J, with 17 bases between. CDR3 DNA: TGTGCCAGCAGCCCATGGTTCGGGGAGAGGAACACTGAAGCTTTCTTT. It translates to CASSPWFGERNTEAFF.

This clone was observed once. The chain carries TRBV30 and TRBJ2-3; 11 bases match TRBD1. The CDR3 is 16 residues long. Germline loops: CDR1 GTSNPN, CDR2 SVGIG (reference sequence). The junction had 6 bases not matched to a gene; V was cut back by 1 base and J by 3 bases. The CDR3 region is CAWSALGQGETDTQYF. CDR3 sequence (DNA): TGTGCCTGGAGTGCCCTGGGACAGGGGGAAACAGATACGCAGTATTTT.

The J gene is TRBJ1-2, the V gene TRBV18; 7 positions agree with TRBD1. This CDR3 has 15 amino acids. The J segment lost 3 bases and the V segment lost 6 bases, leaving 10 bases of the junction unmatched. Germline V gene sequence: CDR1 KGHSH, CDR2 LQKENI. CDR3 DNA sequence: TGTGCCAGCTCGTCAACAGGGGCCTCTTACTATGGCTACACCTTC. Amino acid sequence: CASSSTGASYYGYTF.

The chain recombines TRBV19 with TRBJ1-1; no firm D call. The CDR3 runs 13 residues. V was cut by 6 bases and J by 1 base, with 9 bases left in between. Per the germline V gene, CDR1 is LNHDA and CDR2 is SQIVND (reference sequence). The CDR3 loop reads CASSRGTNTEAFF. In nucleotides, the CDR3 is TGTGCCAGTAGCCGGGGAACGAACACTGAAGCTTTCTTT.

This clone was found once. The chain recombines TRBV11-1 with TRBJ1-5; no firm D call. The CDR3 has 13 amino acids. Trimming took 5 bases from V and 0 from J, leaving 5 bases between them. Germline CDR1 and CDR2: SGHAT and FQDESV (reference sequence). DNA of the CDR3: TGTGCCAGCAGCCAAAATAGCAATCAGCCCCAGCATTTT. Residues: CASSQNSNQPQHF.

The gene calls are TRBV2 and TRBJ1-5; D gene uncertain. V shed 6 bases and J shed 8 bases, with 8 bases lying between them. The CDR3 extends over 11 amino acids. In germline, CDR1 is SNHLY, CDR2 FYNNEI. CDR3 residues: CASRGREPQHF. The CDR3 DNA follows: TGTGCCAGCAGGGGCAGAGAGCCCCAGCATTTT.

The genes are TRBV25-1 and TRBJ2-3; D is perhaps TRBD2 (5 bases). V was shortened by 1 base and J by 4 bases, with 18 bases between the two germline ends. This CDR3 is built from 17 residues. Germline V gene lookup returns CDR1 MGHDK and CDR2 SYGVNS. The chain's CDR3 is CASSEFGLASGPDTQYF. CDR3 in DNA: TGTGCCAGCAGTGAATTCGGACTGGCCTCGGGTCCAGATACGCAGTATTTT.

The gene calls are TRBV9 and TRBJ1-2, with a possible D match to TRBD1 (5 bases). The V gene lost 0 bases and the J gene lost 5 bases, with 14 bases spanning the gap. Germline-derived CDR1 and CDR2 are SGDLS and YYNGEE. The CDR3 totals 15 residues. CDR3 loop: CASSVDGGDRYGYTF. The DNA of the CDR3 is TGTGCCAGCAGCGTAGACGGGGGGGATCGGTATGGCTACACCTTC.

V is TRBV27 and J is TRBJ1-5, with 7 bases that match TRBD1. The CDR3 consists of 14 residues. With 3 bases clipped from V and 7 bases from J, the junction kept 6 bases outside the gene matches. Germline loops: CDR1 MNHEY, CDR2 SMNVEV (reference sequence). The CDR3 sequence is CASSFRAGGQPQHF. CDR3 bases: TGTGCCAGCAGTTTTCGGGCAGGGGGACAGCCCCAGCATTTT.

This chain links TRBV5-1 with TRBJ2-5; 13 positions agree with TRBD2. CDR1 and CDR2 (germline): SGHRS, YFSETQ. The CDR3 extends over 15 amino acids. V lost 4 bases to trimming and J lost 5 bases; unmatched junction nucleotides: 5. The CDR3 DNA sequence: TGCGCCAGCAGCCCCGGGACTAGCGGGATTGAGACCCAGTACTTC. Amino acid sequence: CASSPGTSGIETQYF.

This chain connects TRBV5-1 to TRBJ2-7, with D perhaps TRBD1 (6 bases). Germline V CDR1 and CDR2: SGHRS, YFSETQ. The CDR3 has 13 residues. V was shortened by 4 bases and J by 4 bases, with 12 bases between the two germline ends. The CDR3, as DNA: TGCGCCAGCAGCCCCGGACAGCATTACGAGCAGTACTTC. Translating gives CASSPGQHYEQYF.

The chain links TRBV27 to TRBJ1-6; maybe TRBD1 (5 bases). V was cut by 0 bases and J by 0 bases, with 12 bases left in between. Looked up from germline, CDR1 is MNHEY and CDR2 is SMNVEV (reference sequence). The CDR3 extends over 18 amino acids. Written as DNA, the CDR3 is TGTGCCAGCAGTTTATCGAACAGGCTGATCTCCTATAATTCACCCCTCCACTTT. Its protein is CASSLSNRLISYNSPLHF.

The CDR3 DNA reads TGTGCCAGCAAAACCCCCACTAGAGGCTACGAGCAGTACTTC. Protein: CASKTPTRGYEQYF. The chain recombines TRBV2 with TRBJ2-7; D might be TRBD2 (5 bases). This CDR3 is built from 14 residues. The germline V gene has CDR1 SNHLY and CDR2 FYNNEI. V lost 7 bases to trimming and J lost 3 bases, with 16 bases between them.

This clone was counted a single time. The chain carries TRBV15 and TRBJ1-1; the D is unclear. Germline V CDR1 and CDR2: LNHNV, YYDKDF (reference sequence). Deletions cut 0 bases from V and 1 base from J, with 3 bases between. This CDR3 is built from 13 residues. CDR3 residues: CATSRERNTEAFF. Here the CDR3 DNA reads TGTGCCACCAGCAGAGAGAGGAACACTGAAGCTTTCTTT.

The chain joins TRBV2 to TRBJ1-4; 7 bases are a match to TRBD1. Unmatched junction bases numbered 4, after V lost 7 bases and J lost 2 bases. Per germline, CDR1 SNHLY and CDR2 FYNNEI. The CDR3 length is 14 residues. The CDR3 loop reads CASIPGQTNEKLFF. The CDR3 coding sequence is TGTGCCAGCATCCCGGGACAGACTAATGAAAAACTGTTTTTT.

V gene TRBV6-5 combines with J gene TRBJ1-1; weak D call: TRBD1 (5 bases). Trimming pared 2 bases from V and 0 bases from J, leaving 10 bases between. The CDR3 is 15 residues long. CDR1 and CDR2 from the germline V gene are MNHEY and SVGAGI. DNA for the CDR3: TGTGCCAGCAGTTACCTCCAGGGTTTGAACACTGAAGCTTTCTTT. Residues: CASSYLQGLNTEAFF.

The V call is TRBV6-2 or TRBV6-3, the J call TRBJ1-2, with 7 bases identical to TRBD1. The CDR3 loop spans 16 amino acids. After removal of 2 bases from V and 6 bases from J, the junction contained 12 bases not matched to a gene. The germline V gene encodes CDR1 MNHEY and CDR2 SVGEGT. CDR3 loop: CASSYPLDRERNGYTF. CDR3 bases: TGTGCCAGCAGTTACCCCCTAGACAGGGAGAGGAATGGCTACACCTTC.

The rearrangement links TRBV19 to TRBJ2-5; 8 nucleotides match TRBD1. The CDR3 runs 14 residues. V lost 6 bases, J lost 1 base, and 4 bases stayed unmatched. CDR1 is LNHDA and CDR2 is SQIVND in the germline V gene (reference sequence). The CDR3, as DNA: TGTGCCAGTAGACGGACAGGGAGCCAAGAGACCCAGTACTTC. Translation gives CASRRTGSQETQYF.

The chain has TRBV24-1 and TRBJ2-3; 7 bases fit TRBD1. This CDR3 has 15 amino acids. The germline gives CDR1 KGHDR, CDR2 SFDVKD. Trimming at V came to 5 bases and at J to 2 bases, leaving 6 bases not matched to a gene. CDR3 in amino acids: CATSAAGTVTDTQYF. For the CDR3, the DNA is TGTGCCACCAGTGCCGCCGGGACAGTCACAGATACGCAGTATTTT.

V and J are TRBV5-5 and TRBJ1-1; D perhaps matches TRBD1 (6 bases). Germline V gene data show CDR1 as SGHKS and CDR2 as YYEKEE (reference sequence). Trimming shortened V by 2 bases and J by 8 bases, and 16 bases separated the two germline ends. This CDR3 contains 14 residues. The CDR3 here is CASSFRGLSSEAFF. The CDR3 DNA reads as TGTGCCAGCAGCTTCAGGGGTCTTTCTTCAGAAGCTTTCTTT.

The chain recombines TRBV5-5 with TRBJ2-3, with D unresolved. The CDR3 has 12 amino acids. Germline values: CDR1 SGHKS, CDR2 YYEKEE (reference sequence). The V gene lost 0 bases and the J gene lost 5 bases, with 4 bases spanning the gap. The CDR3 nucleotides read TGTGCCAGCAGCTTGGCCCAAGATACGCAGTATTTT. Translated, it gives CASSLAQDTQYF.

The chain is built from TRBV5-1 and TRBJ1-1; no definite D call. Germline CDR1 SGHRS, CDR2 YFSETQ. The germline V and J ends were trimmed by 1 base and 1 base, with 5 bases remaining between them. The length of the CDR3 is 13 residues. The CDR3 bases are TGCGCCAGCAGCTTGACTCAGAACACTGAAGCTTTCTTT. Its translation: CASSLTQNTEAFF. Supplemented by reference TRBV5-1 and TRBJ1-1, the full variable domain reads KAGVTQTPRYLIKTRGQQVTLSCSPISGHRSVSWYQQTPGQGLQFLFEYFSETQRNKGNFPGRFSGRQFSNSRSEMNVSTLELGDSALYLCASSLTQNTEAFFGQGTRLTVV.

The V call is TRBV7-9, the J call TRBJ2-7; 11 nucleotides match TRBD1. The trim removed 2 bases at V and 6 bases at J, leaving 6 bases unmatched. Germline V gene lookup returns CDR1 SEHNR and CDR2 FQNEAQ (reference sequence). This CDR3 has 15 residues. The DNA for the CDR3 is TGTGCCAGCAGCTTATACCTCGGGACAGGGGGCGAGCAGTACTTC. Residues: CASSLYLGTGGEQYF.

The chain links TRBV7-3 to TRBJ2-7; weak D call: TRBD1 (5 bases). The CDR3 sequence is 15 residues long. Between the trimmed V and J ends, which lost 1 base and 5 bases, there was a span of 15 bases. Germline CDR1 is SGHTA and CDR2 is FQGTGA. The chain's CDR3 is CASSLNPGSANEQYF. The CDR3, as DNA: TGTGCCAGCAGCTTAAACCCAGGGTCGGCGAACGAGCAGTACTTC.

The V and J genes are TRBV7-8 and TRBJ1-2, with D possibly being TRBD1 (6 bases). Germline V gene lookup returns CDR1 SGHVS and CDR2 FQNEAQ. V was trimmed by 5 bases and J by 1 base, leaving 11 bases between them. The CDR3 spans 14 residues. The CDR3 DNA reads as TGTGCCAGCAGCGTAACAGGGAATAACTATGGCTACACCTTC. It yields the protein CASSVTGNNYGYTF.

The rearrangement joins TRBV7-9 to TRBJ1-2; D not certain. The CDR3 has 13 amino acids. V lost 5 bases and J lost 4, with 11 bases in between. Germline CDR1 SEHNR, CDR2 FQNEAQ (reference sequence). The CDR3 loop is CASSPRGSYGYTF. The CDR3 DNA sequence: TGTGCCAGCAGCCCTCGTGGGAGCTATGGCTACACCTTC. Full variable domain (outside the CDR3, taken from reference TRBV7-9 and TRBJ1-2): DTGVSQNPRHKITKRGQNVTFRCDPISEHNRLYWYRQTLGQGPEFLTYFQNEAQLEKSRLLSDRFSAERPKGSFSTLEIQRTEQGDSAMYLCASSPRGSYGYTFGSGTRLTVV.

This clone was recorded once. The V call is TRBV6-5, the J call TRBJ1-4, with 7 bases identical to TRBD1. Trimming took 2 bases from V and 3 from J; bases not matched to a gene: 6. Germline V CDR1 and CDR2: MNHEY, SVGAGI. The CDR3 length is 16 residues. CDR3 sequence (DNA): TGTGCCAGCAGTTACCGAGGACAGGCTGCTAATGAAAAACTGTTTTTT. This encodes CASSYRGQAANEKLFF.